The clone carrying this TCR beta chain occurred many times. Its matching antigen is unknown. This specimen belongs to a study of T cells in Graves' hyperthyroidism and ophthalmopathy. Whole-study findings and limits: Ophthalmopathy was model-predicted a median roughly 6.5 months pre-onset.

Clinical symptoms, serum thyroxine, TRAb, thyroid ultrasound and orbital computed tomography informed diagnoses. Using roughly 9.4 ml of fresh peripheral blood, PBMCs were prepared. The germline V gene has CDR1 MNHEY and CDR2 SVGAGI. V was pared by 2 bases and J by 0 bases, with 11 bases between. The CDR3 consists of 15 residues. Amplified regions were TCR beta CDR3 sequences from RNA transcripts. Initially, a first-round RT-PCR of the TCR CDR3 employed the HTBI primer set. TCRdb independently ran MiXCR on the multiplex PCR reads; one entry per CDR3 protein. The sample carries approximately 600,000 distinct CDR3 sequences, approximately 15% recorded once.

The sequencing sample was made of blood. The TCR comes from a woman aged 18-30 years with Graves' ophthalmopathy. The V call is TRBV6-5, the J call TRBJ2-7; D perhaps matches TRBD2 (5 bases). The CDR3 loop is CASSYAGTFSYEQYF. CDR3 nucleotide sequence: TGTGCCAGCAGTTACGCGGGCACTTTCTCCTACGAGCAGTACTTC.